The T cell receptor (beta chain) described here comes from a study of T-cell reconstitution after alpha-beta-depleted transplantation in children. TCRbeta library preparation incorporated unique molecular identifiers. Each CDR3 protein gets one entry after TCRdb re-called the PCR reads with MiXCR. The sample records 780,000 or so distinct CDR3 sequences, 15% to 20% being singletons. This clonotype showed up many times. Its target is unknown. Germline V gene sequence: CDR1 SQVTM, CDR2 ANQGSEA. The CDR3 contains 11 residues. V lost 7 bases and J lost 6, with 13 bases in between. Study-wide findings and caveats: Newly produced T cells mostly provided counts and TCRbeta diversity after one year, as hyperexpanded clones declined. Surviving recipient T cells and thymic progenitors underlay high day-60 TCRbeta diversity in some patients. Several hundred rapidly expanded clones from non-depleted graft cells reportedly supplied alpha-beta T cells about two months post-transplant.

The chain joins TRBV29-1 to TRBJ2-7; maybe TRBD2 (6 bases). The clonotype comes from a male patient aged 5 to 17 who had a stem cell transplant for acute lymphoblastic leukemia, so the T cells may come from the graft donor. Sequenced here: PBMCs, mostly from graft donor cells, sampled 360 days after TCRalphabeta/CD19-depleted stem cell transplant. The CDR3 coding sequence is TGCAGCGCCATGGGGGGAAGCGAGCAGTACTTC. This sequence encodes CSAMGGSEQYF.